This T cell receptor beta chain emerged from a study of beta chain features in type 1 diabetes. Germline loops: CDR1 SEHNR, CDR2 FQNEAQ (reference sequence). V was clipped by 4 bases and J by 2 bases, with 20 bases between them. The length of the CDR3 is 17 residues. Expressed TCRB transcripts were sequenced after all isolated RNA was converted to cDNA. Some clones are missing from TCRdb's copy, which holds only in-frame ones; the method was immunoSEQ multiplex PCR. The sample yields some 230,000 clones, 9.6% seen once. This clone was recorded a few times. The chain carries TRBV7-9 and TRBJ1-2, with no clear D. This clonotype originated in a woman between 18 and 29 years old in good health. Sequenced: naive CD4+ T cells from blood. The CDR3 spells CASSSMRGWVTNYGYTF. The DNA of the CDR3 is TGTGCCAGCAGCTCCATGCGGGGTTGGGTTACCAACTATGGCTACACCTTC.